This T cell receptor beta chain was captured in a study of blood T cell repertoires in COVID-19. The data were produced by immunoSEQ multiplex PCR, yet TCRdb's version contains in-frame clones alone and is incomplete. Of some 220,000 clones detected, about four fifths appear once; the ten largest clones hold 1.3%. Sequenced: PBMCs or T cells enriched from blood (not recorded which). The sequence derives from a woman aged 40 to 50 with acute COVID-19.

As DNA, the CDR3 is TGTGCCAGCAGCCGTCCGGGACAGGGAGGACACGAGCAGTACTTC. Protein sequence: CASSRPGQGGHEQYF. This sequence joins TRBV4-2 and TRBJ2-7; 9 nucleotides match TRBD1. V gave up 4 bases and J gave up 5 bases; unmatched junction bases: 9. Germline V gene lookup returns CDR1 LGHNA and CDR2 YNFKEQ. CDR3 length: 15 amino acids.